This T cell receptor (beta chain) stems from a study of T cell responses to AZD1222 COVID-19 vaccine (dated by TCRdb to the early 2020s). About the full investigation: AZD1222 recipients with second doses at about 4 weeks or about 12 weeks were pooled, because spike-specific TCR depth and breadth did not differ between schedules. A total of just over 230 trial participants underwent TCR sequencing, of whom around 200 received two doses of AZD1222 and about 25 received two doses of the MenACWY control vaccine. Enrollment into the trials was organized by age into subgroups of 18-55, 56-69 and 70-plus years, and those subgroups contained roughly 160, 29 and 62 TCR-sequenced participants, respectively. The paper as a whole reports these results and caveats: In the small 56-69-year group, the increase in depth fell short of significance, most likely because of low power. Most participants were white British and females outnumbered males, and the authors suggested that clonal diversity may have been underestimated. After two AZD1222 doses, both the breadth and the depth of spike-specific TCRs were significantly higher than at day 0 and than in MenACWY recipients. Only five or six AZD1222 recipients were SARS-CoV-2 seropositive at baseline, limiting conclusions about previously exposed vaccinees. The whole spike protein was spanned by vaccine-associated CD4 TCRs, and dominant responses were seen in regions 160-218 and 743-854. Epitopes outside the regions mutated in the B.1.351 and B.1.1.7 variants were reportedly recognized by nearly half of the unique spike-specific TCRs. Because no samples from the day 14 peak response were available, repertoires could be characterized only after the peak T cell response.

The CDR3 regions of human TCRbeta chains were subjected to immunosequencing. On the authors' methods: Repertoire TCRs were matched against a reference library of SARS-CoV-2-specific TCRs generated with the MIRA antigen-specificity platform. Breadth was defined as the fraction of unique TCRs that were SARS-CoV-2-associated. Depth was defined as the fraction of total T cells that were SARS-CoV-2-associated. Using the MIRA data, each spike-specific TCR was assigned both to the spike region to which the TCR was reactive and to a CD4 or CD8 class. Log10-transformed breadth and depth values were compared by one-way ANOVA with Sidak's multiple comparisons tests. TCRdb took over this immuneACCESS table, retaining in-frame rearrangements with V and J assigned. Such tables are incomplete; in checked studies, under half of the missing clones stem from an unresolved V gene, and the remainder is unexplained. V and J calls and clone size are given by that table; D and trimming were obtained from the DNA. The sample table shows approximately 150,000 clones, and 85% to 95% are seen once. Approximately 5.4% of the sample belongs to the ten largest clones.

Taken from the germline V gene, the CDR1 and CDR2 loops are SGHTA and FQGNSA. V trim: 2 bases; J trim: 6 bases; unmatched bases: 7. Reading from cysteine to phenylalanine, the CDR3 counts 15 amino acids. This entry keeps only the CDR3 DNA: 45 bases, framed from base 1. The time point label for this specimen denotes: baseline before first vaccination. Samples from vaccinated people were obtained from the UK trials COV001 and COV002, which included a single-blind randomized controlled phase 2/3 trial of AZD1222 (ChAdOx1 nCoV-19) in healthy adults. For TCRbeta chain sequencing, PBMC samples from trial participants were taken at day 0 and at day 28 after the second dose. Note on this clone: Which antigen it targets is not known. Per-base quality was not reported, and no clone a single base away is much larger than it.

The starting material was peripheral blood, obtained on day 0 of AZD1222 vaccination. The receptor chain draws on TRBV7-2 and TRBJ2-1; TRBD2 fits 7 bases in the junction. The receptor comes from an adult in good health. The CDR3 amino acid sequence is: CASSLMGLSGNEQFF. The sequence in DNA is TGTGCCAGCAGCTTAATGGGACTATCGGGCAATGAGCAGTTCTTC.